This TCR beta chain was observed in a study of blood T cells in healthy people across ages. Turning to the study itself: The template switching approach captured approximately one barcoded beta molecule for every two T cells. The study, taken as a whole, reports: Long-lived donors exceeded aged donors in naive CD4+ cells and diversity. Calculation of diversity from one million T cells yielded estimates considered to be underestimates.

The CDR3 spans 13 residues. V was shortened by 0 bases and J by 9 bases, with 9 bases between the two germline ends. Germline V gene lookup returns CDR1 SEHNR and CDR2 FQNEAQ (reference sequence). A second about 7 to 11 cycle PCR used barcoded and J-beta primers. One entry per CDR3 protein, called by TCRdb with MiXCR from the 5' RACE reads. The sample consists of about 1 million distinct CDR3 sequences, roughly 45% of them appearing once. The sample holds many counts of this clonotype. Its cognate antigen is unknown. The V and J genes are TRBV7-9 and TRBJ2-1; D is unclear. This receptor was taken from a woman aged 60-70 years in good health. Sample: blood. The CDR3 nucleotides are TGTGCCAGCAGCTTAGCTCTAATGAGTGAGCAGTTCTTC. Amino acids: CASSLALMSEQFF.